This T cell receptor (beta chain) was sequenced in a study of blood T cells in healthy people across ages. Study-level background: Template-switching capture recovered about one barcoded beta molecule per two T cells.

This CDR3 spans 15 amino acids. V dropped 4 bases and J dropped 2 bases, with 15 bases sitting between them. Germline CDR1 reads SQVTM; CDR2 reads ANQGSEA. Alongside a J-beta primer mix, a sample-barcoded 5' primer served in a second PCR lasting 7 to 11 cycles. In TCRdb, the 5' RACE reads were re-called with MiXCR into one record per CDR3 protein. This sample has about 840,000 distinct CDR3 sequences, with about 28% found just once. These records were also assigned to another study, of T cells of mothers and their children. Per that study: At a rate of approximately 1.5 ug per 15 ul, cDNA synthesis received all of the extracted RNA. Per mother, over 9 million TCR beta CDR3 reads were obtained; per child, approximately 3.3 million.

The sample comprised blood. This clonotype was obtained from a woman in her forties in good health. This chain uses TRBV29-1 with TRBJ1-5; D gene unclear. The CDR3 DNA reads TGCAGCGTTGTTAGGGCTGATCGGGGCAATCAGCCCCAGCATTTT. Translated: CSVVRADRGNQPQHF.